The T cell receptor (beta chain) under discussion was sequenced for a study of shared clonotypes between healthy human individuals. Study-wide points: Among a handful of donors, about 4.6% of naive CD4 clonotypes were found in common. Non-shared clonotypes displayed generation probabilities falling below those of clonotypes present in all four donors.

The V gene's germline CDR1 is SSHAT and CDR2 FNYEAQ (reference sequence). The CDR3 runs to 14 residues. Method: immunoSEQ multiplex PCR; TCRdb's copy keeps in-frame clones and lacks some. The data show some 360,000 clones, around 79% seen once. About this clone itself: Its antigen remains unidentified. At one end the junction does not follow the germline gene, possibly because of a read error.

The sample was memory CD4+ T cells sorted from blood. Subset here: CD45RA-negative fraction. The V call is TRBV7-7, the J call TRBJ2-2, with D unclear. The TCR comes from a man aged 25-45 years in good health. The CDR3 protein is CASSPLKNTGELFF. DNA for the CDR3: TGTGCTAGCAGTCCCTTGAAGAACACCGGGGAGCTGTTTTTT. Complete variable domain (other parts from reference TRBV7-7 and TRBJ2-2): GAGVSQSPRYKVTKRGQDVTLRCDPISSHATLYWYQQALGQGPEFLTYFNYEAQPDKSGLPSDRFSAERPEGSISTLTIQRTEQRDSAMYRCASSPLKNTGELFFGEGSRLTVL.